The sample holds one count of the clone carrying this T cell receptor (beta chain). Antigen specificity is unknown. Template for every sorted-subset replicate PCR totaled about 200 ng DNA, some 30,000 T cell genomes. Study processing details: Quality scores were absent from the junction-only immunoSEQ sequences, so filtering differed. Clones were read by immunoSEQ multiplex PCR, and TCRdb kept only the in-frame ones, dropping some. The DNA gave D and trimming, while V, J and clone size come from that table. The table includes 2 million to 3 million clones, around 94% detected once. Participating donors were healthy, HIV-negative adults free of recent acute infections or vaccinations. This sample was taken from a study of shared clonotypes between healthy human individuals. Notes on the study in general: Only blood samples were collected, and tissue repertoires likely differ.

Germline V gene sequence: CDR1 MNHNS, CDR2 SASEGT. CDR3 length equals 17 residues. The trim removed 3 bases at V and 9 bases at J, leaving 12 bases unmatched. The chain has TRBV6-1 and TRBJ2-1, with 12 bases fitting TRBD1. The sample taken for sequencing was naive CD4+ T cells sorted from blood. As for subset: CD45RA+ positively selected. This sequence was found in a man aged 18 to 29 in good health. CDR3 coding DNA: TGTGCCAGCAGTGACTATCCGGGACAGGGGGCTCGGAGTGAGCAGTTCTTC. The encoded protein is CASSDYPGQGARSEQFF.